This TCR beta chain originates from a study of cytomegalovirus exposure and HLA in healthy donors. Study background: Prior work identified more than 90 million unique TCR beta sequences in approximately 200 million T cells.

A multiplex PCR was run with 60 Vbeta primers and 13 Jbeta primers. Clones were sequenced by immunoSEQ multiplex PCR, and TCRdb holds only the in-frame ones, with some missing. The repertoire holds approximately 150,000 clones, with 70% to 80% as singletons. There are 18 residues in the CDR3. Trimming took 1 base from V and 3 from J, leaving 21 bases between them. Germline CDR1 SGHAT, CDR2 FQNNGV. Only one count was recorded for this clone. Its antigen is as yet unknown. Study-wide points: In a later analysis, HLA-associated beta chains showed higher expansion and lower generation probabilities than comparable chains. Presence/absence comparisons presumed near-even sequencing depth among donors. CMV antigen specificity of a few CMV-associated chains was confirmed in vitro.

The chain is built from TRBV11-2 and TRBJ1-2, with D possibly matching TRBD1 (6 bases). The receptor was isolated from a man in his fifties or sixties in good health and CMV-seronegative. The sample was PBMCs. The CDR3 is CASSLVGGPPTRHYGYTF. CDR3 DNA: TGTGCCAGCAGCTTAGTGGGGGGGCCACCAACCCGTCACTATGGCTACACCTTC.